The 11 T cell receptor beta chains reported below all come from one sample, sequenced in a study of naive and memory T cell subsets (TCRdb year 2017). To prepare the library, UMI-ligation and nested PCR was applied. TCRdb shows the sequencer as Illumina MiSeq. An equimolar mix of two oligonucleotides covering both TRBC1 and TRBC2 was used as the beta constant-region primer. TCRdb ran its own pipeline on the public reads, namely fastp trimming at Q25 and MiXCR clone calling, and kept in-frame beta chains. Identical CDR3 proteins give one entry, which carries the most common genes and DNA. Counted in this sample were fewer than 40,000 distinct CDR3 sequences; about an eighth of them appeared once. The biggest ten clones account for 22% of the sample. The source material was effector memory CD4+ T cells from blood. The cell subset or site label here, explained by the study, means: effector memory, CD45RA- CD27-. Receptors were obtained from a human donor in good health.

The sample holds a few counts of this clonotype. V usage is TRBV12-3 or TRBV12-4 and J usage is TRBJ2-5; D perhaps matches TRBD1 (5 bases). CDR3 size: 13 residues. Trimming shortened V by 3 bases and J by 5 bases, and 10 bases separated the two germline ends. The CDR3 sequence: CASSFRQTETQYF. CDR3 DNA sequence: TGTGCCAGCAGTTTCCGACAGACCGAGACCCAGTACTTC.

In its sample, this clonotype is medium-sized (0.01 to 0.1%). CDR3 in amino acids: CATMGQVVNEQFF. In nucleotides, the CDR3 is TGTGCCACCATGGGACAGGTTGTCAATGAGCAGTTCTTC. The genes are TRBV24-1 and TRBJ2-1, with 8 bases identical to TRBD1. The CDR3 contains 13 residues. From germline, CDR1 is KGHDR and CDR2 SFDVKD. V lost 8 bases to trimming and J lost 6 bases; unmatched junction nucleotides: 5.

This clonotype counts as medium-sized. This sequence joins TRBV5-4 and TRBJ1-4; perhaps TRBD1 as D (6 bases). V was cut by 2 bases and J by 5 bases, with 13 bases left in between. This CDR3 is 15 amino acids long. Germline assignment: CDR1 SGHNT and CDR2 YYREEE (reference sequence). As DNA, the CDR3 is TGTGCCAGCAGCTTAAACAGGGCAGTAAATGAAAAACTGTTTTTT. Residues: CASSLNRAVNEKLFF.

This clonotype was seen repeatedly, ten times or more. The genes are TRBV11-2 and TRBJ2-2; a possible D gene is TRBD2 (6 bases). The V gene's germline CDR1 is SGHAT and CDR2 FQNNGV. The ends were cut back, 0 bases at V and 5 bases at J, with 10 bases in the middle. The CDR3 spans 15 residues. The CDR3 sequence: CASSLEATRTGELFF. Here the CDR3 DNA reads TGTGCCAGCAGCTTAGAGGCGACTAGGACCGGGGAGCTGTTTTTT.

This clonotype was seen at least ten times. This chain uses TRBV7-9 with TRBJ2-7; possibly TRBD2 for D (7 bases). In germline, CDR1 is SEHNR, CDR2 FQNEAQ (reference sequence). V lost 1 base and J lost 12, with 16 bases in between. This CDR3 region has 13 residues. The CDR3 coding sequence is TGTGCCAGCAGCTTAGGCGGGGGCGGCGATGGGTACTTC. This codes for CASSLGGGGDGYF. Combining the CDR3 with reference TRBV7-9 and TRBJ2-7 gives the whole variable domain DTGVSQNPRHKITKRGQNVTFRCDPISEHNRLYWYRQTLGQGPEFLTYFQNEAQLEKSRLLSDRFSAERPKGSFSTLEIQRTEQGDSAMYLCASSLGGGGDGYFGPGTRLTVT.

The table lists this clonotype with many counts. V usage is TRBV6-1 and J usage is TRBJ2-7; TRBD2 aligns across 11 bases. Germline-derived CDR1 and CDR2 are MNHNS and SASEGT. Unmatched junction bases numbered 3, after V lost 5 bases and J lost 3 bases. The CDR3 runs to 14 residues. The CDR3 DNA is TGTGCCAGCAGTCATAGCGGGGGGGGCTACGAGCAGTACTTC. This sequence encodes CASSHSGGGYEQYF.

This clonotype was found many times. The gene calls are TRBV5-1 and TRBJ1-1; D gene uncertain. The CDR3 length is 13 residues. Germline V CDR1 and CDR2: SGHRS, YFSETQ. V lost 4 bases to trimming and J lost 1 base, with 8 bases between them. Here the CDR3 reads CASSNEANTEAFF. Here the CDR3 DNA reads TGCGCCAGCAGCAATGAGGCGAACACTGAAGCTTTCTTT.

This clonotype was observed a handful of times. The rearrangement joins TRBV7-9 to TRBJ1-1; no firm D call. The germline V gene encodes CDR1 SEHNR and CDR2 FQNEAQ (reference sequence). The CDR3 is made up of 16 amino acids. The V and J ends lost 0 bases and 1 base respectively, with 12 bases between them. CDR3 sequence (DNA): TGTGCCAGCAGCTTAGCCCGCATGGCGGCGAACACTGAAGCTTTCTTT. Its protein product is CASSLARMAANTEAFF.

This sequence joins TRBV7-2 and TRBJ2-1; D is ambiguous. The V end lost 1 base, the J end lost 6 bases, and 10 bases lay between the germline ends. Per the germline V gene, CDR1 is SGHTA and CDR2 is FQGNSA. The CDR3 loop spans 14 amino acids. The CDR3 reads CASSLGVAVNEQFF. CDR3 bases: TGTGCCAGCAGCTTAGGTGTTGCGGTCAATGAGCAGTTCTTC.

In its sample, this clonotype was seen many times. The chain joins TRBV5-1 to TRBJ2-7; TRBD1 matches 9 bases. CDR3 length: 14 residues. Trimming cost V 4 bases and J 4 bases; bases outside gene matches: 6. Germline V CDR1 and CDR2: SGHRS, YFSETQ. CDR3 bases: TGCGCCAGCAGCCCCCGACAGGGGGGGTACGAGCAGTACTTC. It is translated as CASSPRQGGYEQYF.

This clonotype was counted only a few times. The gene calls are TRBV4-1 and TRBJ2-7; 8 positions match TRBD2. This CDR3 comprises 16 residues. V shed 0 bases, J shed 2 bases, and the junction held 6 bases outside the gene matches. Germline assignment: CDR1 MGHRA and CDR2 YSYEKL. The CDR3 reads CASSQDRLAGPYEQYF. In nucleotides, the CDR3 is TGCGCCAGCAGCCAAGATAGGCTAGCGGGTCCCTACGAGCAGTACTTC.